Listed here are 7 T cell receptor gamma chains from one sample, sequenced in a study of Vδ1+ human thymocytes. Whole-study results and caveats: Thymic TRG and TRD repertoires appeared highly polyclonal.

Sequences come from RNA converted to cDNA by reverse transcription. Multiplex PCR used pooled V-gene forward primers and a constant-region reverse primer to amplify CDR3s. TCRdb reprocessed the multiplex PCR reads using CATT. This sample has about 36,000 gamma-chain clones; 20% to 25% occur once, and the top ten carry about 2%. Their specific antigens are unknown. What was sequenced was Vdelta1+ gamma-delta thymocytes from the thymus. As for subset: FACS-sorted CD3+ TCRalphabeta- TCRVdelta1+ TCRVdelta2- thymocytes. The receptors shown here come from a girl under three years old who had congenital heart surgery.

Remarks on this clone: The sample carries other DNA sequences with the same CDR3. This chain connects TRGV9 to TRGJ1 or TRGJ2. Germline assignment: CDR1 GITISATS and CDR2 ISYDGTV (reference sequence). The CDR3 length is 13 residues. V lost 3 bases and J lost 1; bases outside the gene matches: 3. The CDR3 nucleotides read TGTGCCTTGTGGGAGTCTAATTATTATAAGAAACTCTTT. Residues: CALWESNYYKKLF.

This clone was picked up a small number of times. This chain links TRGV2 with TRGJ1 or TRGJ2. J gave up 4 bases and V 0 bases, and 12 bases lay outside the gene matches. Germline lookup yields CDR1 EGSNGY and CDR2 YDSYNSKV. The CDR3 totals 16 residues. DNA of the CDR3: TGTGCCACCTGGGACGGGCAACGGCACCCCTATTATAAGAAACTCTTT. It yields the protein CATWDGQRHPYYKKLF.

The chain is built from TRGV3 and TRGJ1 or TRGJ2. The germline V gene has CDR1 VTNTFY and CDR2 YDVSTARD (reference sequence). Trimming took 0 bases from V and 7 from J; bases not matched to a gene: 9. The CDR3 totals 14 residues. CDR3 DNA sequence: TGTGCCACCTGGGACAGGCAATGGGTATATAAGAAACTCTTT. Translating it yields CATWDRQWVYKKLF.

V gene TRGV3 combines with J gene TRGJP1. The CDR3 loop spans 15 amino acids. Losses at the gene ends were 0 bases for V and 3 bases for J; bases not matched to a gene: 4. The germline V gene encodes CDR1 VTNTFY and CDR2 YDVSTARD (reference sequence). The CDR3 DNA sequence: TGTGCCACCTGGGACAGGCTTCCCACTGGTTGGTTCAAGATATTT. It specifies CATWDRLPTGWFKIF.

This clone turned up a few times. The chain joins TRGV9 to TRGJ1 or TRGJ2. J gave up 10 bases and V 4 bases, and 4 bases lay outside the gene matches. This CDR3 is 10 amino acids long. Germline assignment: CDR1 GITISATS and CDR2 ISYDGTV (reference sequence). Written as DNA, the CDR3 is TGTGCCTTGTGGGACGGGAAGAAACTCTTT. As protein: CALWDGKKLF.

The chain carries TRGV2 and TRGJ1 or TRGJ2. CDR3 length: 13 residues. Germline CDR1 EGSNGY, CDR2 YDSYNSKV. The V and J ends lost 2 bases and 5 bases, in that order; junction bases with no gene match: 6. In DNA, the CDR3 is TGTGCCACCTGGGACGCCCCGCATTATAAGAAACTCTTT. It translates to CATWDAPHYKKLF.

This clone is termed medium-sized. This rearrangement joins TRGV9 to TRGJ1 or TRGJ2. V shed 4 bases and J 9 bases; nucleotides not matched to a gene: 0. The CDR3 spans 9 residues. Germline V gives CDR1 GITISATS, CDR2 ISYDGTV (reference sequence). CDR3 DNA sequence: TGTGCCTTGTGGGATAAGAAACTCTTT. Translating gives CALWDKKLF.